Shown below are 24 T cell receptor beta chains from a single sample sequenced in a study of T cells after somatic rescue of genetic block. Repertoires were generated with immunoSEQ multiplex PCR, while TCRdb's copy carries only in-frame clones and drops some. The sample shows roughly 67,000 clones, 80% to 95% of them seen only once. Sample: peripheral blood mononuclear cells (PBMCs). The receptors here all came from a man aged 40-49 years.

The V call is TRBV11-3, the J call TRBJ2-1; 11 bases are shared with TRBD2. Per the germline V gene, CDR1 is SGHNT and CDR2 is YENEEA. V shed 5 bases and J 5 bases; nucleotides not matched to a gene: 8. The CDR3 length is 16 residues. The CDR3 DNA reads TGTGCCAGCAGCCAGCGACTAGCGGGGAGCAACAATGAGCAGTTCTTC. Protein: CASSQRLAGSNNEQFF.

The chain is built from TRBV6-1 and TRBJ1-4, with no clear D. The V and J ends lost 4 bases and 4 bases respectively, with 7 bases between them. Per germline, CDR1 MNHNS and CDR2 SASEGT. CDR3 size: 13 residues. This CDR3 reads CASSVTYNEKLFF. The CDR3 region has the DNA TGTGCCAGCAGTGTCACCTATAATGAAAAACTGTTTTTT.

V usage is TRBV7-9 and J usage is TRBJ1-6; D possibly corresponds to TRBD1 (5 bases). The CDR3 length is 17 residues. The V gene lost 5 bases and the J gene lost 5 bases, with 19 bases spanning the gap. CDR1 is SEHNR, CDR2 FQNEAQ, per germline (reference sequence). Here the CDR3 DNA reads TGTGCCAGCAGCCCCTTCCCGCCAGGGACTAATAATTCACCCCTCCACTTT. This sequence encodes CASSPFPPGTNNSPLHF.

The gene calls are TRBV14 and TRBJ2-1; D gene unclear. The CDR3 has 11 residues. Germline loops: CDR1 SGHDN, CDR2 FVKESK. V lost 1 base, J lost 9 bases, and 4 bases lay in between. CDR3 region: CASSQGGEQFF. The DNA for the CDR3 is TGTGCCAGCAGCCAAGGAGGTGAGCAGTTCTTC.

This clone was recorded once. V is TRBV19 and J is TRBJ2-1, with D unresolved. Germline-derived CDR1 and CDR2 are LNHDA and SQIVND (reference sequence). Trimming cost V 6 bases and J 5 bases, with 14 bases left between them. This CDR3 is built from 14 residues. The CDR3 sequence: CASRDRGTHNEQFF. CDR3 coding DNA: TGTGCCAGTAGGGACCGTGGAACTCACAATGAGCAGTTCTTC.

The chain employs TRBV6-4 and TRBJ1-1, with D possibly being TRBD1 (6 bases). This CDR3 has 18 amino acids. Germline CDR1 is MRHNA and CDR2 is SNTAGT. Between the trimmed V and J ends, which lost 7 bases and 0 bases, there was a span of 24 bases. The CDR3 protein is CASIKPSPTGPLNTEAFF. The CDR3 nucleotides are TGTGCCAGCATTAAACCCTCCCCCACAGGGCCGTTGAACACTGAAGCTTTCTTT.

This chain joins TRBV9 and TRBJ2-1; 7 bases match TRBD2. V shed 1 base and J 0 bases; nucleotides not matched to a gene: 4. The CDR3 spans 16 residues. Germline V gene lookup returns CDR1 SGDLS and CDR2 YYNGEE. The CDR3, as DNA: TGTGCCAGCAGCGTAACCGCGGGAGTCTCCTACAATGAGCAGTTCTTC. Translation: CASSVTAGVSYNEQFF.

The J gene is TRBJ1-2, the V gene TRBV5-1; perhaps TRBD1 as D (5 bases). Germline assignment: CDR1 SGHRS and CDR2 YFSETQ. This CDR3 region has 12 residues. V was cut by 1 base and J by 8 bases, with 9 bases left in between. For the CDR3, the DNA is TGCGCCAGCAGCTTGTCCCAGGGAGGCTACACCTTC. This codes for CASSLSQGGYTF.

The V gene is TRBV4-1, the J gene TRBJ2-7, with a tentative D call TRBD1 (5 bases). The CDR3 loop spans 15 amino acids. V gave up 3 bases and J gave up 1 base, with 13 bases separating them. Germline V CDR1 and CDR2: MGHRA, YSYEKL. DNA for the CDR3: TGCGCCAGCAGCCAGGGGCCAGGAGATTCCTACGAGCAGTACTTC. This gives the protein CASSQGPGDSYEQYF.

This clone has more than one count but fewer than ten. This chain's CDR3 is CASSLGLAGFYEQYF. Here the CDR3 DNA reads TGTGCCAGCAGCCTCGGGCTAGCGGGTTTCTACGAGCAGTACTTC. The chain recombines TRBV14 with TRBJ2-7, with 8 bases fitting TRBD2. The germline V gene has CDR1 SGHDN and CDR2 FVKESK. V lost 4 bases, J lost 3 bases, and 8 bases stayed unmatched. The CDR3 is 15 residues long.

The rearrangement uses TRBV5-6 and TRBJ2-5; D is unclear. The V gene's germline CDR1 is SGHDT and CDR2 YYEEEE. The CDR3 has 15 residues. The V end was cut by 2 bases, the J end by 9 bases, with 20 bases between. The CDR3 loop is CASSFLSAGTRSQYF. The CDR3 nucleotides read TGTGCCAGCAGCTTTTTATCCGCCGGTACGCGGTCCCAGTACTTC.

The rearrangement links TRBV2 to TRBJ1-5; the match to TRBD1 covers 9 bases. V lost 5 bases, J lost 9 bases, and 14 bases stayed unmatched. The CDR3 length is 16 residues. Germline assignment: CDR1 SNHLY and CDR2 FYNNEI. The CDR3 DNA follows: TGTGCCAGCAGTCTACTCGGACAGGGGCCCGGTTCGCCCCAGCATTTT. It encodes CASSLLGQGPGSPQHF.

This chain uses TRBV30 with TRBJ1-1; 11 nucleotides align to TRBD1. The CDR3 loop spans 18 amino acids. Looked up from germline, CDR1 is GTSNPN and CDR2 is SVGIG (reference sequence). V shed 5 bases and J 4 bases; nucleotides not matched to a gene: 18. This CDR3 reads CAWGATTGTGGGSTEAFF. The CDR3 nucleotides are TGTGCCTGGGGAGCCACAACCGGGACAGGGGGGGGAAGCACTGAAGCTTTCTTT.

This clone is a singleton in its sample. V is TRBV9 and J is TRBJ2-3; 13 nucleotides agree with TRBD2. Germline V gives CDR1 SGDLS, CDR2 YYNGEE. V shed 3 bases and J 0 bases; nucleotides not matched to a gene: 4. The CDR3 consists of 17 residues. CDR3 in amino acids: CASSEGLAGSSTDTQYF. DNA for the CDR3: TGTGCCAGCAGCGAGGGACTAGCGGGGTCTAGCACAGATACGCAGTATTTT. Together with reference TRBV9 and TRBJ2-3, the CDR3 gives the full variable domain: DSGVTQTPKHLITATGQRVTLRCSPRSGDLSVYWYQQSLDQGLQFLIQYYNGEERAKGNILERFSAQQFPDLHSELNLSSLELGDSALYFCASSEGLAGSSTDTQYFGPGTRLTVL.

This clone has a handful of counts. The rearrangement links TRBV15 to TRBJ1-5, with D maybe TRBD1 (5 bases). V was pared by 6 bases and J by 8 bases, with 17 bases between. CDR1 is LNHNV, CDR2 YYDKDF, per germline (reference sequence). The CDR3 sequence is 14 residues long. CDR3 amino acids: CATRPTRGMEPQHF. The DNA of the CDR3 is TGTGCCACCAGACCCACGCGGGGGATGGAGCCCCAGCATTTT.

The chain employs TRBV9 and TRBJ1-1; D gene unclear. CDR3 length: 12 residues. The V end lost 4 bases, the J end lost 6 bases, and 10 bases lay between the germline ends. CDR1 and CDR2 from the germline V gene are SGDLS and YYNGEE. CDR3 amino acids: CASSPDGAEAFF. CDR3 DNA: TGTGCCAGCAGCCCCGACGGGGCTGAAGCTTTCTTT.

The gene calls are TRBV9 and TRBJ1-1; D is unresolved. In germline, CDR1 is SGDLS, CDR2 YYNGEE. Trimming pared 0 bases from V and 7 bases from J, leaving 7 bases between. The CDR3 is 12 residues long. The CDR3: CASSVGAGEAFF. The CDR3 DNA sequence: TGTGCCAGCAGCGTAGGGGCAGGTGAAGCTTTCTTT.

The chain joins TRBV10-1 to TRBJ1-6, with D unclear. The CDR3 has 16 residues. CDR1 and CDR2 from the germline V gene are WNHNN and SYGVQD (reference sequence). With 0 bases removed from V and 8 bases from J, the gap between germline ends came to 14 bases. The CDR3 region is CASSESDRTRDSPLHF. The CDR3 DNA follows: TGCGCCAGCAGTGAGTCAGATCGCACTCGGGATTCACCCCTCCACTTT.

The J gene is TRBJ2-7, the V gene TRBV25-1; TRBD2 might be the D (6 bases). V gave up 7 bases and J gave up 4 bases, with 14 bases separating them. The CDR3 is 13 residues long. From germline, CDR1 is MGHDK and CDR2 SYGVNS. This chain's CDR3 is CASKGLGGYEQYF. The CDR3 nucleotides are TGTGCCAGCAAAGGACTCGGAGGGTACGAGCAGTACTTC.

This chain uses TRBV6-1 with TRBJ2-7; no clear D. Germline values: CDR1 MNHNS, CDR2 SASEGT. The CDR3 spans 14 residues. V lost 2 bases, J lost 0 bases, and 8 bases lay in between. This CDR3 reads CASSEYTASYEQYF. The CDR3 nucleotides read TGTGCCAGCAGTGAATATACAGCCTCCTACGAGCAGTACTTC.

The chain has TRBV10-1 and TRBJ2-7; the match to TRBD1 covers 7 bases. This CDR3 contains 13 residues. The germline gives CDR1 WNHNN, CDR2 SYGVQD (reference sequence). V lost 2 bases to trimming and J lost 6 bases; unmatched junction nucleotides: 4. The CDR3 here is CASSEDRAGEQYF. The CDR3 region has the DNA TGCGCCAGCAGTGAGGACAGGGCTGGCGAGCAGTACTTC.

V is TRBV7-9 and J is TRBJ2-1; TRBD2 might be the D (6 bases). Trimming took 5 bases from V and 5 from J, leaving 22 bases between them. CDR1 is SEHNR and CDR2 is FQNEAQ in the germline V gene (reference sequence). The CDR3 contains 17 residues. CDR3 nucleotide sequence: TGTGCCAGCAGCCGGCGGGGAAGGAACGGAGCGAACAATGAGCAGTTCTTC. This translates into CASSRRGRNGANNEQFF.

V is TRBV25-1 and J is TRBJ2-3, with TRBD2 as a possible D gene (5 bases). V lost 2 bases and J lost 6, with 12 bases in between. The CDR3 extends over 14 amino acids. CDR1 is MGHDK and CDR2 is SYGVNS in the germline V gene. The CDR3 bases are TGTGCCAGCAGTGAAATGGAGGCCACGGATACGCAGTATTTT. Translating gives CASSEMEATDTQYF. The full variable domain, rest sourced from reference TRBV25-1 and TRBJ2-3, is EADIYQTPRYLVIGTGKKITLECSQTMGHDKMYWYQQDPGMELHLIHYSYGVNSTEKGDLSSESTVSRIRTEHFPLTLESARPSHTSQYLCASSEMEATDTQYFGPGTRLTVL.

V and J are TRBV29-1 and TRBJ2-7; perhaps TRBD2 as D (5 bases). The CDR3 covers 12 residues. Per the germline V gene, CDR1 is SQVTM and CDR2 is ANQGSEA. Deletions cut 5 bases from V and 2 bases from J, with 10 bases between. The CDR3 DNA follows: TGCAGCGTTCTCGGGGAAACCTACGAGCAGTACTTC. Translated, it gives CSVLGETYEQYF.